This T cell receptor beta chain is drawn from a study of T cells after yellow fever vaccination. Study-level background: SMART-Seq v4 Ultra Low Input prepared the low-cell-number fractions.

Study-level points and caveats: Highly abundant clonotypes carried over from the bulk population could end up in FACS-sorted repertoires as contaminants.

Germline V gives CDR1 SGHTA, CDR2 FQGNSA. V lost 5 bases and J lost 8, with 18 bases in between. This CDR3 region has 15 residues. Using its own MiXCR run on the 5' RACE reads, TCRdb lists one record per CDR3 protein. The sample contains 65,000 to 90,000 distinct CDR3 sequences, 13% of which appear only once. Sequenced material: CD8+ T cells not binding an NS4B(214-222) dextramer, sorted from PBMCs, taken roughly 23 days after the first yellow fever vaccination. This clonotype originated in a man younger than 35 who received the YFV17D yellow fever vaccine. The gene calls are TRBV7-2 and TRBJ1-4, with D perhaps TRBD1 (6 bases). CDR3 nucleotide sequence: TGTGCCAGCAGCCCCTGGGGGGCCGGGCGGGAAAAACTGTTTTTT. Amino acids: CASSPWGAGREKLFF.